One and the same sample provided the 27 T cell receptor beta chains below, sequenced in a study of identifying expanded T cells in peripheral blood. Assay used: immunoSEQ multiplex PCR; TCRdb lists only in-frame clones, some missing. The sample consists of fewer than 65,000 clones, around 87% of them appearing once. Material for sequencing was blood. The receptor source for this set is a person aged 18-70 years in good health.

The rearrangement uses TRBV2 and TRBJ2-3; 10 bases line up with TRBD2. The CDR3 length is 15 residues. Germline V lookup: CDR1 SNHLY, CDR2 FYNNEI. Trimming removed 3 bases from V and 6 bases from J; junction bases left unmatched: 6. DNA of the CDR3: TGTGCCAGCAGTGATCCTAGCGGGAGTGGCGATACGCAGTATTTT. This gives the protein CASSDPSGSGDTQYF.

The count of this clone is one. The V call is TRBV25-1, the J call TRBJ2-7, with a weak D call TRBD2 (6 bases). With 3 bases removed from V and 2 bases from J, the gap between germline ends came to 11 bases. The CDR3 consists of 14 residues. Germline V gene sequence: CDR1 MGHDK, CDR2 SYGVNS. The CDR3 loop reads CASSDWDSPYEQYF. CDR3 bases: TGTGCCAGCAGTGACTGGGACTCCCCCTACGAGCAGTACTTC.

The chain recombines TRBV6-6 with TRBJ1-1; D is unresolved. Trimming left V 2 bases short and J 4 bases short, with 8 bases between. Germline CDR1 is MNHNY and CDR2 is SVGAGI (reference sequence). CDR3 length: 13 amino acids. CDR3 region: CASSYNEITEAFF. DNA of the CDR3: TGTGCCAGCAGTTACAATGAGATCACTGAAGCTTTCTTT.

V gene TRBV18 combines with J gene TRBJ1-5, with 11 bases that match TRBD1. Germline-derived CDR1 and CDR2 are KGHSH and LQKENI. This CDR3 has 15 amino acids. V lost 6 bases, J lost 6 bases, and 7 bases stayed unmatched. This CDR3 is CASSSGTGGIQPQHF. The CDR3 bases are TGTGCCAGCTCGTCCGGGACAGGGGGAATTCAGCCCCAGCATTTT. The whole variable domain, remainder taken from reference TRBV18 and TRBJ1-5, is NAGVMQNPRHLVRRRGQEARLRCSPMKGHSHVYWYRQLPEEGLKFMVYLQKENIIDESGMPKERFSAEFPKEGPSILRIQQVVRGDSAAYFCASSSGTGGIQPQHFGDGTRLSIL.

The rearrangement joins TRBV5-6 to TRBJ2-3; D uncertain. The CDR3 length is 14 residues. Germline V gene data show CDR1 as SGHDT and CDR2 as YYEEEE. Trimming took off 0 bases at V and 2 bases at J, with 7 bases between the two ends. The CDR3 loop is CASSLGRVTDTQYF. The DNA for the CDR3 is TGTGCCAGCAGCTTGGGAAGGGTCACAGATACGCAGTATTTT. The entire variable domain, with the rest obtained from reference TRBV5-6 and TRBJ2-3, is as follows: DAGVTQSPTHLIKTRGQQVTLRCSPKSGHDTVSWYQQALGQGPQFIFQYYEEEERQRGNFPDRFSGHQFPNYSSELNVNALLLGDSALYLCASSLGRVTDTQYFGPGTRLTVL.

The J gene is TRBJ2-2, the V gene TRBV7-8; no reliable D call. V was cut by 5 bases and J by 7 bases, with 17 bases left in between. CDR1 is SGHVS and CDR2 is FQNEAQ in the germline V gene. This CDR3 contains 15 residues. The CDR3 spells CASSPKLGPDGELFF. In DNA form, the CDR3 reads TGTGCCAGCAGCCCTAAGCTAGGGCCGGACGGGGAGCTGTTTTTT.

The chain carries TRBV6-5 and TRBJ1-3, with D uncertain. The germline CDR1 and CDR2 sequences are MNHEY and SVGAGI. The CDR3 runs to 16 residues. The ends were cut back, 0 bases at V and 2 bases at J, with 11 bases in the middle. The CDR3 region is CASSYSRRTPGNTIYF. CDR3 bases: TGTGCCAGCAGTTACTCGAGACGAACCCCTGGAAACACCATATATTTT.

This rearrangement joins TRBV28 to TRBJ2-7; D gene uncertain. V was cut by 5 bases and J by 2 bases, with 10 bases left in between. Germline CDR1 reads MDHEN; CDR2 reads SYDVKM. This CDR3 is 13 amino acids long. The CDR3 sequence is CASSLNTPYEQYF. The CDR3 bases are TGTGCCAGCAGTCTAAATACTCCCTACGAGCAGTACTTC.

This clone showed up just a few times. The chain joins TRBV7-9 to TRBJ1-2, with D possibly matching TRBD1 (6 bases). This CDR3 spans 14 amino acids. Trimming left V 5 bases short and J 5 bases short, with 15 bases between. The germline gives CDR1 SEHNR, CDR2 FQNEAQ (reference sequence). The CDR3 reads CASSDNGQIYGYTF. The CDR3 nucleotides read TGTGCCAGCAGCGATAATGGACAGATTTATGGCTACACCTTC.

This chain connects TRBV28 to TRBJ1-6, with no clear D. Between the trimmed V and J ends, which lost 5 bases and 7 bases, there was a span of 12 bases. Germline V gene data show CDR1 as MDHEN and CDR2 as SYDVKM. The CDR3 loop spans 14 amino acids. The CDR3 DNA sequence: TGTGCCAGCAGTGACCGGGATCCGAATTCACCCCTCCACTTT. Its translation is CASSDRDPNSPLHF.

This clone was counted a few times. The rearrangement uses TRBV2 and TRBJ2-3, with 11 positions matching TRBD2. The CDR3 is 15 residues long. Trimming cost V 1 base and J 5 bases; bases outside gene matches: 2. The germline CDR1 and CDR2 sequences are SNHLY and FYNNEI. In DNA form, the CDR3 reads TGTGCCAGCAGTGAAGGCCTAGCGGGAGGAGATACGCAGTATTTT. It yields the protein CASSEGLAGGDTQYF.

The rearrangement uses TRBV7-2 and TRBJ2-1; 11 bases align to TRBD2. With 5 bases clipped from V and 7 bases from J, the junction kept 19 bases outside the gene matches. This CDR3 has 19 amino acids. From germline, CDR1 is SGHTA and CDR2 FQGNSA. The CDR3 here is CASSLLTSAVAGGWNEQFF. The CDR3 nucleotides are TGTGCCAGCAGCCTACTCACCTCAGCTGTAGCGGGAGGGTGGAATGAGCAGTTCTTC. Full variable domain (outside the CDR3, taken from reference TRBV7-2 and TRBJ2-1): GAGVSQSPSNKVTEKGKDVELRCDPISGHTALYWYRQSLGQGLEFLIYFQGNSAPDKSGLPSDRFSAERTGGSVSTLTIQRTQQEDSAVYLCASSLLTSAVAGGWNEQFFGPGTRLTVL.

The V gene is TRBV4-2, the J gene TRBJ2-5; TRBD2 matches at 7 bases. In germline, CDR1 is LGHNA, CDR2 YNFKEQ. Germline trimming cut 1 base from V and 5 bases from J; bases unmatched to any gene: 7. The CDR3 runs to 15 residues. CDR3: CASSQGIAGRETQYF. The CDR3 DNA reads TGTGCCAGCAGCCAAGGGATAGCGGGTCGGGAGACCCAGTACTTC.

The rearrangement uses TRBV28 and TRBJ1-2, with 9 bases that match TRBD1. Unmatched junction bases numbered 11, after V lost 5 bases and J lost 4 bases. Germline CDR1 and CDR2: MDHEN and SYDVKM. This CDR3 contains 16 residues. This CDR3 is CASSRSGQGGGYGYTF. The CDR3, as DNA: TGTGCCAGCAGTCGCTCGGGACAGGGTGGGGGCTATGGCTACACCTTC.

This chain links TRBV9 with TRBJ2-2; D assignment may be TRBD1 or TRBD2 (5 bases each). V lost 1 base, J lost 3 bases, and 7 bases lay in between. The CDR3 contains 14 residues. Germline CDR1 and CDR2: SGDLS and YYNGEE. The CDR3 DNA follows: TGTGCCAGCAGCGTATTGGGGGACACCGGGGAGCTGTTTTTT. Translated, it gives CASSVLGDTGELFF.

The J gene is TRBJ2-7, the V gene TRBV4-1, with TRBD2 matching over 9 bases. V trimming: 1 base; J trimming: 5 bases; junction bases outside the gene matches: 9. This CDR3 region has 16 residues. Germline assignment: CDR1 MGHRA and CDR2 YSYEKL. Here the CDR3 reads CASSQVGAGGPHEQYF. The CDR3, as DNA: TGCGCCAGCAGCCAAGTGGGGGCGGGAGGGCCTCACGAGCAGTACTTC.

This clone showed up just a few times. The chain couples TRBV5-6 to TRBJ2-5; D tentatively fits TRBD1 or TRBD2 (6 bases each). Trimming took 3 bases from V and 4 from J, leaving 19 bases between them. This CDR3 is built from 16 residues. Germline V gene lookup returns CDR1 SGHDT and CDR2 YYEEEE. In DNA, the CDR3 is TGTGCCAGCAGCTCAAAGGTACAGGGCGGGGTAGAGACCCAGTACTTC. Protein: CASSSKVQGGVETQYF.

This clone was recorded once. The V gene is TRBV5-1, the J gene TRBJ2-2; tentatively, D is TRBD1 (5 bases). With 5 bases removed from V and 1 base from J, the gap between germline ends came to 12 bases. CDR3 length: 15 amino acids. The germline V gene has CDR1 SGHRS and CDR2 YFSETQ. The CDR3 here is CASREQVGNTGELFF. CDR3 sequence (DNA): TGCGCCAGCAGGGAACAGGTGGGGAACACCGGGGAGCTGTTTTTT.

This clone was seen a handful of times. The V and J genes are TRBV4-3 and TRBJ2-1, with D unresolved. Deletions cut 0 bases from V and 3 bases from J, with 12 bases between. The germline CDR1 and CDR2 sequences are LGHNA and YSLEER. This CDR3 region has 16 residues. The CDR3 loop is CASSQDLNVLYNEQFF. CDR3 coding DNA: TGCGCCAGCAGCCAAGATCTGAATGTTCTCTACAATGAGCAGTTCTTC.

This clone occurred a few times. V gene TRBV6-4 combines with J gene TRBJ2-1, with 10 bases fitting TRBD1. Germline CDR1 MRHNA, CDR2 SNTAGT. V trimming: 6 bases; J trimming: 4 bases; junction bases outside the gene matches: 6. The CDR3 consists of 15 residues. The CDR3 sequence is CASSSGTGEYNEQFF. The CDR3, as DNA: TGTGCCAGCAGCTCCGGGACAGGGGAATACAATGAGCAGTTCTTC.

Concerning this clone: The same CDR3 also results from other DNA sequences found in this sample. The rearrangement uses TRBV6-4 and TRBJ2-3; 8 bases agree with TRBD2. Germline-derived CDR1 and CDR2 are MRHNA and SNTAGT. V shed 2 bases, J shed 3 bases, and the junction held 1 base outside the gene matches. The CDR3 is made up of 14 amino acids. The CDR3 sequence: CASSDGGGTDTQYF. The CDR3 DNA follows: TGTGCCAGCAGTGACGGCGGGGGGACAGATACGCAGTATTTT.

The CDR3 spells CASSRTGTGKTDTQYF. CDR3 nucleotides: TGTGCCAGCAGCCGTACCGGGACAGGGAAGACAGATACGCAGTATTTT. The rearrangement links TRBV7-3 to TRBJ2-3; TRBD1 aligns across 9 bases. Looked up from germline, CDR1 is SGHTA and CDR2 is FQGTGA. The CDR3 has 16 residues. The J segment lost 3 bases and the V segment lost 5 bases, leaving 9 bases of the junction unmatched.

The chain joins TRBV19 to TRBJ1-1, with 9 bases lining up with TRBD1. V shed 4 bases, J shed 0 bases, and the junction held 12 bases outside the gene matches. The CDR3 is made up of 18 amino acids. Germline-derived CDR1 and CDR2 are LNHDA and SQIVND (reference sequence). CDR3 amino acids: CASSKTLPGQGMNTEAFF. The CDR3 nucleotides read TGTGCCAGTAGTAAAACGCTACCAGGACAGGGGATGAACACTGAAGCTTTCTTT.

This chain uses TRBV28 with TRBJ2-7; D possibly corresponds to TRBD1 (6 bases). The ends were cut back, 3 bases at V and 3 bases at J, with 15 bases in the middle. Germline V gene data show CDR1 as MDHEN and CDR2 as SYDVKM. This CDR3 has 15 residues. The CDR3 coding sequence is TGTGCCAGCAGTTTGTCATACAGGGCTGTCTACGAGCAGTACTTC. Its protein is CASSLSYRAVYEQYF.

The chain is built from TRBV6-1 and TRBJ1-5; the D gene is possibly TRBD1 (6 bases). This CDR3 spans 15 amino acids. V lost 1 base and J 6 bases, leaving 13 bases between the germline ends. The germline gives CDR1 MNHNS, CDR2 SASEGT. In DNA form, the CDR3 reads TGTGCCAGCAGTGAAGAGGGGGGCTCAACTCAGCCCCAGCATTTT. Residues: CASSEEGGSTQPQHF.

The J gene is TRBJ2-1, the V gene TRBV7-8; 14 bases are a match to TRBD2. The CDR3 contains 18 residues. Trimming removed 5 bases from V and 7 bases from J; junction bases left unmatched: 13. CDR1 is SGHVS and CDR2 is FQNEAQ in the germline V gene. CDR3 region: CASSRMTSGRALLNEQFF. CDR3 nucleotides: TGTGCCAGCAGCCGGATGACTAGCGGGAGGGCCTTATTAAATGAGCAGTTCTTC.

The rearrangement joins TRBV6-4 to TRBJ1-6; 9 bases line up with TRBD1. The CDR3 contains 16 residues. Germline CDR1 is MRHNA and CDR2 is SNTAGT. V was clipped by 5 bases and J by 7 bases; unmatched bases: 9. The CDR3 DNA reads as TGTGCCAGCAGTCCCGGGACAGGGTTTGGAAATTCACCCCTCCACTTT. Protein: CASSPGTGFGNSPLHF.